The present TCR beta chain was sequenced within a study of breast tumors, draining lymph nodes, adjacent tissues. The CDR3 loop spans 13 amino acids. Germline CDR1 MDHEN, CDR2 SYDVKM. Trimming removed 3 bases at V and 2 bases at J, with 5 bases between. Study-wide findings and caveats: Tumor T cell lymph node origin was a supported hypothesis, not proven. The data were judged consistent with most tumor T cells coming from lymph node and expanding in tumor. Compared with lymph nodes, tumors were less diverse; compared with nontumor tissue, more. Luminal-like breast cancer showed significantly greater tumor-nontumor repertoire similarity than basal-like breast cancer did.

With respect to this clonotype: Its antigen is unidentified. Because it lacks the conserved phenylalanine or tryptophan at the end, this CDR3 is likely a read error.

Axillary draining lymph nodes of breast cancer patients supplied the node samples. TCRdb itself ran the multiplex PCR reads through MiXCR, one entry per CDR3 protein. The sample contains under 150,000 distinct CDR3 sequences, 21% of which appear only once. The sample comprised axillary lymph node tissue. The clonotype comes from a female donor with breast cancer. Some clones in this sample may be carry-over from other donors' samples. The chain uses TRBV28 and TRBJ1-5; D gene ambiguous. CDR3: CASSFLGNQPQHL. The DNA of the CDR3 is TGTGCCAGCAGTTTTTTGGGCAATCAGCCCCAGCATTTG.